Here is one T cell receptor (beta chain) with its context. Its antigen is unknown. This PCR relied on a set of 60 Vbeta primers and 13 Jbeta primers. Repertoires were generated with immunoSEQ multiplex PCR, while TCRdb's copy carries only in-frame clones and drops some. The repertoire holds approximately 90,000 clones, with approximately 80% as singletons. Germline V gene lookup returns CDR1 MNHEY and CDR2 SVGAGI. CDR3 length: 14 residues. These data come from a study of cytomegalovirus exposure and HLA in healthy donors. Study outcomes and limitations: Highly shared sequence variants in one cluster were likely a sequencing artifact.

The source material was PBMCs. The gene calls are TRBV6-5 and TRBJ2-5; possibly TRBD2 for D (6 bases). The J call may be in error: the DNA end matches TRBJ2-7 better. This clonotype originated in a man in his forties or fifties in good health and CMV-seronegative. CDR3 amino acids: CASKRRDGTYEQYF. CDR3 coding DNA: TGTGCCAGCAAAAGGAGGGACGGGACCTACGAGCAGTACTTC.